The 27 T cell receptor beta chains below all came from one sample that was sequenced in a study of T cells in Graves' hyperthyroidism and ophthalmopathy. TCR beta CDR3 sequences were amplified from RNA transcripts. HTBI primers drove first-round RT-PCR of the TCR CDR3. TCRdb called the multiplex PCR reads again in MiXCR, with one record for every CDR3 protein. The sample carries 45,000 to 75,000 distinct CDR3 sequences, about 50% recorded once. Input material: blood. The receptors were gathered from a woman aged 30 to 39 with Graves' ophthalmopathy.

This sequence joins TRBV20-1 and TRBJ2-1; TRBD2 aligns across 11 bases. Germline V lookup: CDR1 DFQATT, CDR2 SNEGSKA (reference sequence). CDR3 size: 14 residues. After removal of 3 bases from V and 12 bases from J, the junction contained 10 bases not matched to a gene. The CDR3: CSASLAGGGDTQFF. The DNA for the CDR3 is TGCAGTGCTAGTTTAGCGGGAGGGGGCGATACGCAGTTCTTC.

Comment on this clonotype: The junction does not match germline at one end; this may be a read error. V and J are TRBV5-6 and TRBJ1-2; possibly TRBD1 for D (5 bases). The CDR3 contains 15 residues. Germline assignment: CDR1 SGHDT and CDR2 YYEEEE. The chain's CDR3 is CASAPIATVSCGYAF. CDR3 nucleotides: TGTGCCAGCGCGCCTATCGCGACAGTCAGCTGTGGCTACGCCTTC.

Ten or more counts support this clonotype. The chain is built from TRBV7-2 and TRBJ2-7, with 8 positions matching TRBD2. Looked up from germline, CDR1 is SGHTA and CDR2 is FQGNSA. The CDR3 sequence is 15 residues long. Trimming took 5 bases from V and 5 from J; bases not matched to a gene: 11. As DNA, the CDR3 is TGTGCCAGCAGCCGGACAAGCGGGAGTGCCAACGAGCAGTACTTC. Translating gives CASSRTSGSANEQYF.

The table lists this clonotype with many counts. This rearrangement joins TRBV28 to TRBJ2-5; D uncertain. The V gene's germline CDR1 is MDHEN and CDR2 SYDVKM. V gave up 7 bases and J gave up 7 bases, with 19 bases separating them. The CDR3 spans 14 residues. CDR3 residues: CASKVEEITATQYF. The CDR3 nucleotides read TGTGCCAGCAAAGTTGAAGAAATCACGGCGACCCAGTACTTC. Filled out from reference TRBV28 and TRBJ2-5, the complete variable domain reads DVKVTQSSRYLVKRTGEKVFLECVQDMDHENMFWYRQDPGLGLRLIYFSYDVKMKEKGDIPEGYSVSREKKERFSLILESASTNQTSMYLCASKVEEITATQYFGPGTRLLVL.

The chain joins TRBV7-9 to TRBJ1-1; possible D gene TRBD1, 5 bases. V was trimmed by 5 bases and J by 8 bases, leaving 6 bases between them. CDR3 length: 10 amino acids. The germline CDR1 and CDR2 sequences are SEHNR and FQNEAQ (reference sequence). The DNA for the CDR3 is TGTGCCAGCAGCCCAGGGGAAGCTTTCTTT. Translating gives CASSPGEAFF.

The rearrangement joins TRBV24-1 to TRBJ1-2, with no clear D. The V gene lost 7 bases and the J gene lost 2 bases, with 10 bases spanning the gap. Germline assignment: CDR1 KGHDR and CDR2 SFDVKD. This CDR3 spans 13 amino acids. CDR3 in DNA: TGTGCCACCAGGCAAGGACGGAACTATGGCTACACCTTC. This codes for CATRQGRNYGYTF.

The gene calls are TRBV2 and TRBJ2-5; possibly TRBD1 for D (6 bases). In germline, CDR1 is SNHLY, CDR2 FYNNEI. The CDR3 runs 14 residues. The germline V and J ends were trimmed by 4 bases and 4 bases, with 13 bases remaining between them. This CDR3 reads CASSGGRLGETQYF. Written as DNA, the CDR3 is TGTGCCAGCAGTGGGGGGCGCCTGGGAGAGACCCAGTACTTC.

This clonotype was recorded at least ten times. The V and J genes are TRBV19 and TRBJ2-5, with D perhaps matching TRBD2 (6 bases). V was pared by 6 bases and J by 0 bases, with 8 bases between. Germline V gene data show CDR1 as LNHDA and CDR2 as SQIVND (reference sequence). This CDR3 spans 13 amino acids. The CDR3 region is CASRKRDQETQYF. The CDR3 DNA follows: TGTGCCAGTAGGAAGCGGGACCAAGAGACCCAGTACTTC. The full variable domain, in which reference TRBV19 and TRBJ2-5 provide the parts outside the CDR3, is DGGITQSPKYLFRKEGQNVTLSCEQNLNHDAMYWYRQDPGQGLRLIYYSQIVNDFQKGDIAEGYSVSREKKESFPLTVTSAQKNPTAFYLCASRKRDQETQYFGPGTRLLVL.

The chain is built from TRBV19 and TRBJ2-1; 9 bases match TRBD2. The CDR3 has 16 residues. Unmatched junction bases numbered 7, after V lost 4 bases and J lost 3 bases. The germline gives CDR1 LNHDA, CDR2 SQIVND (reference sequence). CDR3 sequence (DNA): TGTGCCAGTAGTAGCCTTAGCGGGGGAGTCTACAATGAGCAGTTCTTC. This sequence encodes CASSSLSGGVYNEQFF.

This clonotype appeared many times. This chain joins TRBV4-1 and TRBJ1-2, with a possible D match to TRBD1 (5 bases). The germline V gene encodes CDR1 MGHRA and CDR2 YSYEKL. V lost 4 bases and J lost 7, with 13 bases in between. The CDR3 contains 13 residues. DNA for the CDR3: TGCGCCAGCAGCCTTATCAGGGATACTGGCTACACCTTC. Encoded protein: CASSLIRDTGYTF.

This clonotype occurred many times. The rearrangement links TRBV6-5 to TRBJ2-3; D call uncertain. From germline, CDR1 is MNHEY and CDR2 SVGAGI. CDR3 length equals 11 residues. V lost 7 bases and J 3 bases, leaving 5 bases between the germline ends. The CDR3 DNA reads as TGTGCCAGCAAGTCGACAGATACGCAGTATTTT. It codes for CASKSTDTQYF.

The chain carries TRBV19 and TRBJ1-1; D call uncertain. In germline, CDR1 is LNHDA, CDR2 SQIVND (reference sequence). The V gene lost 1 base and the J gene lost 1 base, with 7 bases spanning the gap. This CDR3 region has 14 residues. As DNA, the CDR3 is TGTGCCAGTAGTATAGGCGCGGGGAACACTGAAGCTTTCTTT. It is translated as CASSIGAGNTEAFF.

At least ten counts were recorded for this clonotype. The V gene is TRBV20-1, the J gene TRBJ1-1; the match to TRBD1 covers 12 bases. The V gene's germline CDR1 is DFQATT and CDR2 SNEGSKA (reference sequence). This CDR3 contains 16 residues. The ends lost 0 bases at V and 1 base at J; junction bases unmatched: 3. CDR3 sequence reads: CSARDMGQGANTEAFF. The CDR3 nucleotides are TGCAGTGCTAGAGATATGGGACAGGGGGCGAACACTGAAGCTTTCTTT.

This clonotype was counted at least ten times. The chain has TRBV6-6 and TRBJ2-1; TRBD2 is a possible D gene (6 bases). V was trimmed by 6 bases and J by 0 bases, leaving 9 bases between them. The CDR3 has 14 amino acids. Looked up from germline, CDR1 is MNHNY and CDR2 is SVGAGI (reference sequence). The CDR3 coding sequence is TGTGCCAGCAGCACCGGGAGCTCCTACAATGAGCAGTTCTTC. The encoded protein is CASSTGSSYNEQFF.

This clonotype showed up just once. An end of the junction does not agree with germline; a read error may underlie this. This chain uses TRBV4-1 with TRBJ1-1, with a possible D match to TRBD1 (5 bases). Germline V gene data show CDR1 as MGHRA and CDR2 as YSYEKL. The CDR3 has 16 amino acids. CDR3: CASSQDLRGASSGACF. The CDR3 DNA is TGCGCCAGCAGCCAAGATCTCCGTGGGGCGTCATCCGGGGCTTGCTTT.

This clonotype came up many times. The gene calls are TRBV5-1 and TRBJ2-7; 7 positions match TRBD2. The CDR3 is made up of 14 amino acids. Germline CDR1 is SGHRS and CDR2 is YFSETQ. V lost 1 base to trimming and J lost 3 bases; unmatched junction nucleotides: 4. CDR3 sequence (DNA): TGCGCCAGCAGCTTGACGGCTAGCGGCTACGAGCAGTACTTC. Its translation is CASSLTASGYEQYF.

This clonotype was counted at least ten times. The chain couples TRBV20-1 to TRBJ1-6; D perhaps matches TRBD1 (5 bases). The CDR3 has 16 residues. Trimming stripped 0 bases from V and 1 base from J, with 10 bases between. Germline V gene lookup returns CDR1 DFQATT and CDR2 SNEGSKA (reference sequence). Written as DNA, the CDR3 is TGCAGTGCTAGAGATAAGGGGAGGTCCTATAATTCACCCCTCCACTTT. The encoded protein is CSARDKGRSYNSPLHF.

Comments on this clonotype: No conserved phenylalanine or tryptophan is present at the end of the CDR3, so a read error is the likely explanation. The gene calls are TRBV5-5 and TRBJ2-5; D remains ambiguous. Trimming took 1 base from V and 5 from J, leaving 12 bases between them. CDR1 and CDR2 (germline): SGHKS, YYEKEE (reference sequence). The CDR3 is made up of 14 amino acids. For the CDR3, the DNA is TGTGCCAGCAGCTTGTCTAGGAGCCAGGAGACCCAGTACGTC. Translated, it gives CASSLSRSQETQYV.

This clonotype was counted many times. The gene calls are TRBV5-4 and TRBJ1-1, with D hard to call. The germline V gene encodes CDR1 SGHNT and CDR2 YYREEE (reference sequence). Trimming took 0 bases from V and 1 from J, leaving 7 bases between them. The CDR3 length is 14 residues. As DNA, the CDR3 is TGTGCCAGCAGCTTGGCTCAGTCGAACACTGAAGCTTTCTTT. This codes for CASSLAQSNTEAFF. The entire variable domain, with the rest obtained from reference TRBV5-4 and TRBJ1-1, is as follows: ETGVTQSPTHLIKTRGQQVTLRCSSQSGHNTVSWYQQALGQGPQFIFQYYREEENGRGNFPPRFSGLQFPNYSSELNVNALELDDSALYLCASSLAQSNTEAFFGQGTRLTVV.

This chain connects TRBV24-1 to TRBJ1-2, with 10 bases lining up with TRBD1. J gave up 5 bases and V 4 bases, and 6 bases lay outside the gene matches. The CDR3 has 15 amino acids. Germline loops: CDR1 KGHDR, CDR2 SFDVKD. Here the CDR3 reads CATSDPRDRGYGYTF. The CDR3 region has the DNA TGTGCCACCAGTGACCCCCGGGACAGGGGTTATGGCTACACCTTC.

This clonotype has just a few counts. The chain combines TRBV3-1 with TRBJ1-3, with D perhaps TRBD1 (5 bases). Germline V gene sequence: CDR1 LGHDT, CDR2 YNNKEL (reference sequence). V was clipped by 7 bases and J by 2 bases, with 12 bases between them. The CDR3 is 14 residues long. CDR3 bases: TGTGCCAGCACCCACCTAGGGGCTGGAAACACCATATATTTT. This sequence encodes CASTHLGAGNTIYF.

The CDR3 reads CASSLPRRLGTDTQYF. As DNA, the CDR3 is TGTGCCAGCAGCTTACCACGAAGGCTAGGCACAGATACGCAGTATTTT. This chain uses TRBV7-8 with TRBJ2-3; no firm D call. V lost 2 bases and J 1 base, leaving 13 bases between the germline ends. Germline loops: CDR1 SGHVS, CDR2 FQNEAQ. The CDR3 is 16 residues long. Full variable domain (rest looked up from reference TRBV7-8 and TRBJ2-3): GAGVSQSPRYKVAKRGQDVALRCDPISGHVSLFWYQQALGQGPEFLTYFQNEAQLDKSGLPSDRFFAERPEGSVSTLKIQRTQQEDSAVYLCASSLPRRLGTDTQYFGPGTRLTVL.

This clonotype has at least ten counts. This chain uses TRBV12-3 or TRBV12-4 with TRBJ2-1, with 10 positions matching TRBD2. The V and J ends lost 3 bases and 6 bases, in that order; junction bases with no gene match: 2. The CDR3 runs to 14 residues. CDR3: CASSFSGRSNEQFF. The CDR3, as DNA: TGTGCCAGCAGTTTTAGCGGGAGGTCCAATGAGCAGTTCTTC.

This clonotype was counted many times. This chain joins TRBV5-6 and TRBJ1-5; D is unclear. The germline V and J ends were trimmed by 4 bases and 7 bases, with 18 bases remaining between them. This CDR3 spans 15 amino acids. The V gene's germline CDR1 is SGHDT and CDR2 YYEEEE. This CDR3 is CASSTGLFSGQPQHF. The CDR3 bases are TGTGCCAGCAGCACCGGGTTATTCTCGGGGCAGCCCCAGCATTTT.

As regards this clonotype: A junction end diverges from the germline sequence, so it may reflect a read error. The chain carries TRBV19 and TRBJ2-7, with 8 nucleotides matching TRBD1. Germline V CDR1 and CDR2: LNHDA, SQIVND (reference sequence). The length of the CDR3 is 13 residues. CDR3 loop: CASSNTGGNEQHF. The DNA for the CDR3 is TGTGCCAGTAGTAATACAGGGGGGAACGAGCAGCACTTC.

In its sample, this clonotype was seen many times. J is TRBJ2-7 and V is TRBV10-3, with 12 nucleotides matching TRBD1. CDR3 length: 15 amino acids. The germline V gene encodes CDR1 ENHRY and CDR2 SYGVKD. Trimming at V came to 7 bases and at J to 2 bases, leaving 6 bases not matched to a gene. CDR3 loop: CAIKTGTGGPYEQYF. The DNA of the CDR3 is TGTGCCATCAAGACCGGGACAGGGGGCCCCTACGAGCAGTACTTC.

This clonotype was observed at least ten times. This rearrangement joins TRBV6-1 to TRBJ1-1; D is possibly TRBD1 (6 bases). The CDR3 has 13 amino acids. The germline V gene encodes CDR1 MNHNS and CDR2 SASEGT. Trimming cost V 5 bases and J 1 base, with 8 bases left between them. The DNA for the CDR3 is TGTGCCAGCAGTTGGGGGCAGAACACTGAAGCTTTCTTT. It specifies CASSWGQNTEAFF.